These T cell receptor beta chains were read from a single sample in a study of T-cell reconstitution after alpha-beta-depleted transplantation in children. TCRdb recomputed calls from the PCR reads with MiXCR, one row per CDR3 protein. The table shows just over 200,000 distinct CDR3 sequences, with about 8.7% occurring only once. Specimen: PBMCs, mostly from graft donor cells, collected 360 days after TCRalphabeta/CD19-depleted stem cell transplant. These receptors were collected from a male patient between 2 and 9 years old who had a stem cell transplant for acute myeloid leukemia, so the T cells may come from the graft donor. Both conserved end residues are part of each CDR3. D genes are given only for firm matches. Not all rows give a size; the values are once, few, many and, for expanded clones, a class.

size	D	V	J	CDR3	DNA
many	TRBD1	TRBV5-5	TRBJ1-6	CASSLGTGNGLNSPLHF	TGTGCCAGCAGCTTGGGGACAGGGAATGGGTTGAATTCACCCCTCCACTTT
.	.	TRBV4-1	TRBJ2-7	CASSHTTSYEQYF	TGCGCCAGCAGCCACACTACTTCCTACGAGCAGTACTTC
few	TRBD2	TRBV7-6	TRBJ2-7	CASSLVFTSGNSYEQYF	TGTGCCAGCAGCTTAGTTTTCACTAGCGGTAACTCCTACGAGCAGTACTTC
.	TRBD1	TRBV29-1	TRBJ2-2	CSVDRRNTGELFF	TGCAGCGTGGACAGGAGAAACACCGGGGAGCTGTTTTTT
many	TRBD2	TRBV24-1	TRBJ2-5	CATSEGGRSQETQYF	TGTGCCACCAGTGAGGGCGGGAGATCCCAAGAGACCCAGTACTTC
many	.	TRBV20-1	TRBJ2-2	CSAVRGTGELFF	TGCAGCGCCGTTCGGGGCACCGGGGAGCTGTTTTTT
.	TRBD2	TRBV19	TRBJ2-1	CASRLAGVNNNEQFF	TGTGCCAGTAGGTTAGCGGGAGTAAATAACAATGAGCAGTTCTTC
many	.	TRBV12-3/TRBV12-4	TRBJ2-3	CASSGPAAQYF	TGTGCCAGCAGTGGCCCCGCGGCGCAGTATTTT
few	.	TRBV4-3	TRBJ2-5	CASSHRTEETQYF	TGCGCCAGCAGCCACCGGACAGAAGAGACCCAGTACTTC
.	.	TRBV15	TRBJ2-2	CATSSTGAGELFF	TGTGCCACCAGCAGCACGGGTGCCGGGGAGCTGTTTTTT
.	.	TRBV5-1	TRBJ2-7	CASSLGQLSYEQYF	TGCGCCAGCAGCTTGGGACAGCTCTCCTACGAGCAGTACTTC
.	.	TRBV5-1	TRBJ1-1	CASSSSGGVGGEAFF	TGCGCCAGCAGCTCCAGCGGGGGAGTTGGCGGTGAAGCTTTCTTT
few	.	TRBV23-1	TRBJ2-7	CASSGCRGLPYEQYF	TGCGCCAGCAGTGGTTGCCGGGGGCTCCCCTACGAGCAGTACTTC
.	.	TRBV6-5	TRBJ2-1	CASSYSSQMGEQFF	TGTGCCAGCAGTTACTCGAGCCAGATGGGTGAGCAGTTCTTC
few	TRBD1	TRBV7-8	TRBJ2-7	CASSLTLGTGIYEQYF	TGTGCCAGCAGCTTAACCTTAGGGACAGGAATATACGAGCAGTACTTC
many	.	TRBV5-1	TRBJ2-5	CASSLIPPGETQYF	TGCGCCAGCAGCTTGATCCCGCCCGGTGAGACCCAGTACTTC
many	TRBD2	TRBV20-1	TRBJ2-1	CSVAGAGDEQFF	TGCAGTGTAGCGGGAGCGGGCGATGAGCAGTTCTTC
few	.	TRBV20-1	TRBJ1-1	CSARPSSPNIQAGAFF	TGCAGTGCTAGACCATCGTCCCCAAACATACAGGCTGGAGCTTTCTTT
few	.	TRBV29-1	TRBJ2-5	CSVDHMGGQVGETQYF	TGCAGCGTTGATCATATGGGCGGTCAGGTTGGGGAGACCCAGTACTTC
few	TRBD1	TRBV29-1	TRBJ1-3	CSVGLSTGISGNTIYF	TGCAGCGTTGGGCTCTCGACAGGGATCTCTGGAAACACCATATATTTT
few	.	TRBV29-1	TRBJ1-4	CSVLHRNEKLFF	TGCAGCGTTCTGCACAGGAATGAAAAACTGTTTTTT
few	.	TRBV14	TRBJ2-1	CASSQDPDPYNEQFF	TGTGCCAGCAGCCAAGATCCGGATCCCTACAATGAGCAGTTCTTC
.	.	TRBV20-1	TRBJ1-1	CSAGGNTEAFF	TGCAGTGCTGGAGGGAACACTGAAGCTTTCTTT
few	TRBD2	TRBV7-2	TRBJ2-7	CASTHSGSIPYEQYF	TGTGCCAGCACCCATAGCGGGAGTATCCCCTACGAGCAGTACTTC
few	TRBD2	TRBV20-1	TRBJ2-3	CSARESGRAGTDTQYF	TGCAGTGCTAGAGAAAGCGGGAGGGCGGGCACAGATACGCAGTATTTT
few	.	TRBV6-5	TRBJ1-6	CASSYSTHNSPLHF	TGTGCCAGCAGTTACTCGACCCATAATTCACCCCTCCACTTT
many	.	TRBV20-1	TRBJ1-5	CSARAGDQPQHF	TGCAGTGCTAGAGCTGGGGATCAGCCCCAGCATTTT
many	.	TRBV6-5	TRBJ2-1	CASSYSIASAYNEQFF	TGTGCCAGCAGTTACTCGATTGCTAGCGCCTACAATGAGCAGTTCTTC
.	.	TRBV5-1	TRBJ2-2	CASSLARRAGELFF	TGCGCCAGCAGCTTGGCTAGAAGGGCCGGGGAGCTGTTTTTT
many	.	TRBV5-1	TRBJ2-1	CASSLRAGTGYNEQFF	TGCGCCAGCAGCTTGAGGGCAGGGACGGGCTACAATGAGCAGTTCTTC
few	.	TRBV7-9	TRBJ2-2	CASSETGPTGELFF	TGTGCCAGCAGCGAGACAGGACCCACCGGGGAGCTGTTTTTT
.	.	TRBV20-1	TRBJ2-3	CSAPSWPLTDTQYF	TGCAGTGCCCCCTCCTGGCCCCTCACAGATACGCAGTATTTT
.	TRBD1	TRBV20-1	TRBJ2-7	CSARAPGTGSEQYF	TGCAGTGCTAGAGCCCCCGGGACAGGAAGCGAGCAGTACTTC
.	TRBD1	TRBV18	TRBJ2-2	CASSPFDRANTGELFF	TGTGCCAGCTCACCCTTCGACAGGGCTAACACCGGGGAGCTGTTTTTT
few	TRBD1	TRBV2	TRBJ1-1	CASRQGVIGTEAFF	TGTGCCAGCAGGCAGGGGGTAATCGGCACTGAAGCTTTCTTT
many	.	TRBV7-2	TRBJ2-1	CASSFRVEGAGEQFF	TGTGCCAGCAGCTTCAGGGTTGAGGGCGCCGGTGAGCAGTTCTTC
many	TRBD2	TRBV12-3/TRBV12-4	TRBJ2-3	CASTLAGAYTDTQYF	TGTGCCAGCACCCTAGCGGGGGCCTACACAGATACGCAGTATTTT
.	.	TRBV7-9	TRBJ2-3	CASSLAVSLADTQYF	TGTGCCAGCAGCTTAGCGGTCAGCTTGGCAGATACGCAGTATTTT
many	TRBD2	TRBV15	TRBJ2-1	CATSRDPSGAYNEQFF	TGTGCCACCAGCAGAGATCCTAGCGGGGCTTACAATGAGCAGTTCTTC
few	.	TRBV3-1	TRBJ1-3	CASSQVRSNTIYF	TGTGCCAGCAGCCAAGTCCGGTCCAACACCATATATTTT
many	.	TRBV5-1	TRBJ2-7	CASSLGPGPYEQYF	TGCGCCAGCAGCTTGGGTCCGGGTCCCTACGAGCAGTACTTC
.	.	TRBV5-6	TRBJ2-2	CASSLVPRLHYPVGTNTGELFF	TGTGCCAGCAGCTTGGTCCCCCGTCTCCATTATCCCGTTGGGACAAACACCGGGGAGCTGTTTTTT
few	TRBD2	TRBV25-1	TRBJ2-1	CASSRGTSGGAAPLSSYNEQFF	TGTGCCAGCAGCCGCGGGACTAGCGGGGGGGCCGCCCCCCTAAGCTCCTACAATGAGCAGTTCTTC
few	.	TRBV4-3	TRBJ2-6	CASSQDPGRPTGANVLTF	TGCGCCAGCAGCCAAGACCCGGGGAGGCCGACTGGGGCCAACGTCCTGACTTTC
few	TRBD1	TRBV10-3	TRBJ2-2	CAIIPGQGDTGELFF	TGTGCCATCATTCCGGGACAGGGGGACACCGGGGAGCTGTTTTTT
few	.	TRBV24-1	TRBJ2-3	CATSDPYRDKAGTDTQYF	TGTGCCACCAGTGATCCCTACAGGGACAAGGCGGGGACAGATACGCAGTATTTT
few	.	TRBV5-1	TRBJ2-5	CASSLGQAVQETQYF	TGCGCCAGCAGCTTGGGGCAGGCGGTCCAAGAGACCCAGTACTTC
many	.	TRBV12-3/TRBV12-4	TRBJ2-3	CASSFAGDTQYF	TGTGCCAGCAGTTTTGCAGGGGATACGCAGTATTTT
few	.	TRBV12-3/TRBV12-4	TRBJ1-6	CASRGGSPLHF	TGTGCCAGCAGAGGCGGATCACCCCTCCACTTT
many	TRBD2	TRBV7-6	TRBJ2-2	CASSWTSGTTGELFF	TGTGCCAGCAGCTGGACTAGCGGGACTACCGGGGAGCTGTTTTTT